Following are 13 T cell receptor beta chains from one sample sequenced in a study of Ad26.COV2.S vaccination and SARS-CoV-2 variants. Treatment indicated: about 20 received Ad26.COV2.S at low or high dose, single or two shots; several received placebo; per-sample allocation not given. All samples were drawn on day 63, counting from the first vaccine or placebo injection. The protocol was immunoSEQ multiplex PCR, while the TCRdb copy is restricted to in-frame clones and leaves out a portion. The table shows about 440,000 clones, with roughly 87% occurring only once. The specimen comprised peripheral blood, sampled in a trial of Ad26.COV2.S vaccine versus placebo. The source of these receptors is a person aged 18-60 years who received the Ad26.COV2.S COVID-19 vaccine or a placebo.

The rearrangement links TRBV4-2 to TRBJ2-4; possible D gene TRBD1, 5 bases. This CDR3 is built from 13 residues. CDR1 is LGHNA, CDR2 YNFKEQ, per germline. V was cut by 4 bases and J by 5 bases, with 9 bases left in between. CDR3 in amino acids: CASSPPGQNIQYF. CDR3 in DNA: TGTGCCAGCAGCCCCCCAGGGCAAAACATTCAGTACTTC.

This chain joins TRBV19 and TRBJ2-1; TRBD2 agrees at 8 bases. This CDR3 has 16 residues. Germline values: CDR1 LNHDA, CDR2 SQIVND (reference sequence). V dropped 6 bases and J dropped 7; count of bases not matched to a gene: 14. CDR3 protein: CASSPREGPFRNEQFF. The CDR3 DNA reads TGTGCCAGTAGCCCCCGGGAGGGGCCCTTCCGGAATGAGCAGTTCTTC.

This clone was counted a single time. J is TRBJ2-2 and V is TRBV9, with D maybe TRBD2 (5 bases). CDR1 and CDR2 from the germline V gene are SGDLS and YYNGEE. Trimming stripped 2 bases from V and 5 bases from J, with 10 bases between. This CDR3 has 14 residues. The chain's CDR3 is CASSVPRETGELFF. The CDR3 coding sequence is TGTGCCAGCAGCGTCCCCCGGGAAACCGGGGAGCTGTTTTTT.

This rearrangement joins TRBV27 to TRBJ2-3; D not certain. The V gene's germline CDR1 is MNHEY and CDR2 SMNVEV (reference sequence). V shed 7 bases and J shed 2 bases, with 7 bases lying between them. This CDR3 contains 12 residues. The CDR3 is CASTSYTDTQYF. Written as DNA, the CDR3 is TGTGCCAGCACCTCCTACACAGATACGCAGTATTTT.

The gene calls are TRBV5-4 and TRBJ2-1; 9 bases agree with TRBD2. V lost 4 bases and J lost 7; bases outside the gene matches: 12. The CDR3 spans 16 residues. Germline CDR1 is SGHNT and CDR2 is YYREEE (reference sequence). The CDR3 loop reads CASSGLPGLARNEQFF. Written as DNA, the CDR3 is TGTGCCAGCAGCGGGTTGCCGGGACTAGCAAGAAATGAGCAGTTCTTC.

This chain links TRBV10-3 with TRBJ2-1; TRBD2 matches 11 bases. Germline V gene data show CDR1 as ENHRY and CDR2 as SYGVKD. CDR3 length: 15 amino acids. Losses at the gene ends were 3 bases for V and 9 bases for J; bases not matched to a gene: 7. In DNA, the CDR3 is TGTGCCATCAGTGAACTAGCGGGGGATCAGGGTGAGCAGTTCTTC. It translates to CAISELAGDQGEQFF.

J is TRBJ2-1 and V is TRBV27; D remains unclear. The length of the CDR3 is 13 residues. The germline V gene encodes CDR1 MNHEY and CDR2 SMNVEV (reference sequence). The ends were cut back, 6 bases at V and 4 bases at J, with 10 bases in the middle. CDR3 bases: TGTGCCAGCAGGCGGACGGCTTACAATGAGCAGTTCTTC. This translates into CASRRTAYNEQFF.

V usage is TRBV9 and J usage is TRBJ2-7; D is unclear. This CDR3 is built from 13 residues. Germline assignment: CDR1 SGDLS and CDR2 YYNGEE. V gave up 0 bases and J gave up 4 bases, with 8 bases separating them. This chain's CDR3 is CASSVGYGYEQYF. The CDR3 DNA is TGTGCCAGCAGCGTAGGTTACGGATACGAGCAGTACTTC.

The chain is built from TRBV6-2 or TRBV6-3 and TRBJ2-4; D is uncertain. Germline V CDR1 and CDR2: MNHEY, SVGEGT. CDR3 length: 12 residues. V shed 3 bases and J shed 3 bases, with 3 bases lying between them. CDR3 protein: CASSYDKNIQYF. The DNA for the CDR3 is TGTGCCAGCAGTTATGACAAAAACATTCAGTACTTC.

J is TRBJ2-1 and V is TRBV5-5, with 9 bases fitting TRBD2. CDR3 length equals 15 residues. V shed 6 bases, J shed 7 bases, and the junction held 11 bases outside the gene matches. Germline V lookup: CDR1 SGHKS, CDR2 YYEKEE (reference sequence). CDR3 amino acids: CASTPPTAGGNEQFF. Written as DNA, the CDR3 is TGTGCCAGCACCCCTCCCACCGCGGGAGGGAATGAGCAGTTCTTC.

The chain has TRBV28 and TRBJ1-5, with D tentatively TRBD1 (5 bases). CDR1 MDHEN and CDR2 SYDVKM come from the germline V gene. V was cut by 2 bases and J by 7 bases, with 15 bases left in between. The CDR3 covers 15 residues. CDR3 in DNA: TGTGCCAGCAGTTTAAAAACCAGGGTGGCGCAGCCCCAGCATTTT. This codes for CASSLKTRVAQPQHF.

The CDR3 here is CASGAGSQPQHF. The CDR3 DNA reads as TGTGCCAGCGGTGCAGGGAGCCAGCCCCAGCATTTT. The chain is built from TRBV28 and TRBJ1-5; D perhaps matches TRBD1 (5 bases). The CDR3 extends over 12 amino acids. From germline, CDR1 is MDHEN and CDR2 SYDVKM. Trimming shortened V by 8 bases and J by 7 bases, and 12 bases separated the two germline ends.

The chain carries TRBV20-1 and TRBJ2-7, with 7 bases that match TRBD2. Germline trimming cut 3 bases from V and 6 bases from J; bases unmatched to any gene: 5. This CDR3 has 12 amino acids. The V gene's germline CDR1 is DFQATT and CDR2 SNEGSKA (reference sequence). The CDR3 protein is CSASGRAIEQYF. CDR3 nucleotides: TGCAGTGCTAGTGGGAGGGCCATCGAGCAGTACTTC.